The clone carrying this T cell receptor beta chain was detected once. This sample was taken from a study of blood T cell repertoires in COVID-19. V lost 0 bases to trimming and J lost 2 bases, with 4 bases between them. CDR3 size: 14 residues. Germline V CDR1 and CDR2: SNHLY, FYNNEI. Profiled with immunoSEQ multiplex PCR; TCRdb holds only in-frame clones, not every one. The table has under 200,000 clones, roughly 77% seen once; the top ten hold around 7%. The genes are TRBV2 and TRBJ1-4, with no clear D. The specimen was peripheral blood. This receptor was taken from a man in his 70s with active or convalescent COVID-19. CDR3 residues: CASSEAETNEKLFF. The CDR3 DNA reads as TGTGCCAGCAGTGAAGCAGAGACTAATGAAAAACTGTTTTTT.